The text below deals with one T cell receptor beta chain. The CDR3 runs 11 residues. Trimming stripped 7 bases from V and 9 bases from J, with 15 bases between. Germline assignment: CDR1 SQVTM and CDR2 ANQGSEA. This specimen belongs to a study of blood T cell repertoires in COVID-19. Using immunoSEQ multiplex PCR, the repertoire was profiled, and TCRdb retains in-frame clones only, with some absent. The sample lists about 130,000 clones, around 86% seen once, with 9.5% to 10% in the top ten. The sample taken for sequencing was peripheral blood. J is TRBJ1-1 and V is TRBV29-1; maybe TRBD1 (6 bases). The source of this sequence is a man aged 40-50 years with active or convalescent COVID-19. The CDR3 sequence: CSGTAGDQAFF. The DNA for the CDR3 is TGCAGCGGCACAGCAGGGGATCAAGCTTTCTTT.